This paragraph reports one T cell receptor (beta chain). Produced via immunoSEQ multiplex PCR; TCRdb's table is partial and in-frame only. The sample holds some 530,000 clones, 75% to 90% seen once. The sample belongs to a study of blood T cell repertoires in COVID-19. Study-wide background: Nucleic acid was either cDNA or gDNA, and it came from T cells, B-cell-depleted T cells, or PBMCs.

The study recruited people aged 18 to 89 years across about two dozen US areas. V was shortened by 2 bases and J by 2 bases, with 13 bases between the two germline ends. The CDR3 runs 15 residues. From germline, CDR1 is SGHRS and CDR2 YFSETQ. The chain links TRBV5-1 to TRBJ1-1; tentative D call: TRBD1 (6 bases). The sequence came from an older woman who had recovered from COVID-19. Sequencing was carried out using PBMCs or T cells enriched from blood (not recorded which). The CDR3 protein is CASSFSMTGNTEAFF. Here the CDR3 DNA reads TGCGCCAGCAGCTTCTCTATGACAGGAAACACTGAAGCTTTCTTT.